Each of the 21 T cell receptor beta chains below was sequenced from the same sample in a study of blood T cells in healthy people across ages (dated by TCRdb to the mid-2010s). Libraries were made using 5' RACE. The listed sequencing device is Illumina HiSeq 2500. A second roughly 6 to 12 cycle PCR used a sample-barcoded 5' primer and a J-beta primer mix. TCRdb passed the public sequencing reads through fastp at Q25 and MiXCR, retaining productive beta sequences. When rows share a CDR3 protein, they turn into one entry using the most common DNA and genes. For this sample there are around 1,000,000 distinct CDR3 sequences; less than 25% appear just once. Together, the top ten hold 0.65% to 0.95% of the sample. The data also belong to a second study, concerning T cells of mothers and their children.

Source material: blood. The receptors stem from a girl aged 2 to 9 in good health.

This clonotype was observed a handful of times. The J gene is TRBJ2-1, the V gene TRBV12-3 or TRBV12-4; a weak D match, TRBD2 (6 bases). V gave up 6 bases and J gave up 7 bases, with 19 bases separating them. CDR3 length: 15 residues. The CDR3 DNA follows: TGTGCCAGCAGCTCGGGACTTATTTCCGAAAATGAGCAGTTCTTC. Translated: CASSSGLISENEQFF.

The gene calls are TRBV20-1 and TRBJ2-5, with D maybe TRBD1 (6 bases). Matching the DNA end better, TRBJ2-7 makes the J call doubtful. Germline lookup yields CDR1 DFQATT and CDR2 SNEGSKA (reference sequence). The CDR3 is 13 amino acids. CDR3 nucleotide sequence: TGCAGTGCTAGAGAGGGGGCCTACTACGAGCAGTACTTC. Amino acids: CSAREGAYYEQYF.

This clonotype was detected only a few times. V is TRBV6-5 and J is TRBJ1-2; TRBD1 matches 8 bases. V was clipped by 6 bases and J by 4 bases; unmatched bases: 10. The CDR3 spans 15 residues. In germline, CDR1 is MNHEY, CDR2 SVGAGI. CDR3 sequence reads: CASSPRQGTSYGYTF. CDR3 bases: TGTGCCAGCAGCCCGAGACAGGGGACGAGCTATGGCTACACCTTC.

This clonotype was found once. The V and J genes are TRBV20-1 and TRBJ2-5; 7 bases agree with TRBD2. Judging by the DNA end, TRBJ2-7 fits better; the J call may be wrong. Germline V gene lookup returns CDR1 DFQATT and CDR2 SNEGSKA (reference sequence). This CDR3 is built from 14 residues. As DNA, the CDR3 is TGCAGTGCTAGAGTCGGGGGAGGGACCTACGAGCAGTACTTC. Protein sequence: CSARVGGGTYEQYF.

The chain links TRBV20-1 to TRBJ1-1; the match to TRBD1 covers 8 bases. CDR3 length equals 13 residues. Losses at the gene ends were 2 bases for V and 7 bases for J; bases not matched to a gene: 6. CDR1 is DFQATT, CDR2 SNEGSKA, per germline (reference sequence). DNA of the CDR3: TGCAGTGCTAGACCCCAGGGGGCCGGTGAAGCTTTCTTT. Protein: CSARPQGAGEAFF.

In DNA form, the CDR3 reads TGTGCCAGCAGCCAAAAAGGCCCGTTTGGAAACACCATATATTTT. This sequence encodes CASSQKGPFGNTIYF. The V and J genes are TRBV12-3 or TRBV12-4 and TRBJ1-3; D is undetermined. This CDR3 spans 15 amino acids. Trimming took 6 bases from V and 3 from J, leaving 15 bases between them.

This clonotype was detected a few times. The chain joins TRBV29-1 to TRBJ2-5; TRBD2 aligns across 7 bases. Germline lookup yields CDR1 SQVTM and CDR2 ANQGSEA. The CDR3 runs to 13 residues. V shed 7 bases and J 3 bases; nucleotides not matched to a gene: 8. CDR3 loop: CSGGRSGEETQYF. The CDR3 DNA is TGCAGCGGGGGCAGAAGCGGGGAAGAGACCCAGTACTTC.

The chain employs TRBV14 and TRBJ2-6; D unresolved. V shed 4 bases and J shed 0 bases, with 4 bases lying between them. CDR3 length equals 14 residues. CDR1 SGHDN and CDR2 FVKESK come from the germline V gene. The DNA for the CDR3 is TGTGCCAGCAGCCGAATCTCTGGGGCCAACGTCCTGACTTTC. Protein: CASSRISGANVLTF.

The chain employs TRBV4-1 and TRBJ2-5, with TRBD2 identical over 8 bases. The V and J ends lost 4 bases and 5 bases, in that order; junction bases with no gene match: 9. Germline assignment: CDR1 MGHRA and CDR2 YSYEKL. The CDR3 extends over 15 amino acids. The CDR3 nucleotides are TGCGCCAGCAGCCTAAGCGGGAGCCCTCAGGAGACCCAGTACTTC. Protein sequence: CASSLSGSPQETQYF.

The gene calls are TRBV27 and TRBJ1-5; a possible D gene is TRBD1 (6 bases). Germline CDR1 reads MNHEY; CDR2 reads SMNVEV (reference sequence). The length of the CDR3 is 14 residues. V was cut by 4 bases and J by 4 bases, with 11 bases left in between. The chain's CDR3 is CASSWAGDNQPQHF. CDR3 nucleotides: TGTGCCAGCAGTTGGGCAGGGGATAATCAGCCCCAGCATTTT.

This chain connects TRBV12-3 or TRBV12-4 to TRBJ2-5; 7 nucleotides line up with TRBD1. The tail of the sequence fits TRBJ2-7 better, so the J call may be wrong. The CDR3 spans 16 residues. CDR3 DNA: TGTGCCAGCAGTCCCCGGACAGGTCCAAGCTCCTACGAGCAGTACTTC. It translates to CASSPRTGPSSYEQYF.

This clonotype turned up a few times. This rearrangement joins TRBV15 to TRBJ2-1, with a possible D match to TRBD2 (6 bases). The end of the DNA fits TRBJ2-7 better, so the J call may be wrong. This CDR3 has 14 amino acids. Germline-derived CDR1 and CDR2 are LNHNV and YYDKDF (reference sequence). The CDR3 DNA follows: TGTGCCACCAGCAGAGGAACGGGGGTGGACGAGCAGTACTTC. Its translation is CATSRGTGVDEQYF.

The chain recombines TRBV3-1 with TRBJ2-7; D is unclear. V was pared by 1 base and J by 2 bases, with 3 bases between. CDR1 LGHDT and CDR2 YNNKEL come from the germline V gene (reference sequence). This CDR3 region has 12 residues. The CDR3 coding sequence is TGTGCCAGCAGCCAAGTAGCCTACGAGCAGTACTTC. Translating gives CASSQVAYEQYF.

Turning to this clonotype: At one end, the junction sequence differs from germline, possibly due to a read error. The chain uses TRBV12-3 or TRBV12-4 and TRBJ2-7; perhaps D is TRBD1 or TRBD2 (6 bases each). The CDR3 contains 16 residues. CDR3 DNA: TGTGCCAGCGGTTTAGCAAAAGGGGGGTGGGCCTACGAGCAGTACTTC. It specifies CASGLAKGGWAYEQYF.

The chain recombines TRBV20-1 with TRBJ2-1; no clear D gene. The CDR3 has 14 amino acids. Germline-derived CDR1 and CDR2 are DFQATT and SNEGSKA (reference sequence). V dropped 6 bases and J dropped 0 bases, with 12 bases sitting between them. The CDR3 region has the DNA TGCAGTGCCCGCCCGTCGAGCTCCTACAATGAGCAGTTCTTC. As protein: CSARPSSSYNEQFF.

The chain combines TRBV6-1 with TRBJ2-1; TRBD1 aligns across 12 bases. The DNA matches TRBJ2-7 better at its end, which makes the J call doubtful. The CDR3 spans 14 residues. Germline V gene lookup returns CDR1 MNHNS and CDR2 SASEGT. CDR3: CASRTGTGGDEQYF. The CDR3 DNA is TGTGCCAGCAGGACGGGGACAGGGGGCGACGAGCAGTACTTC.

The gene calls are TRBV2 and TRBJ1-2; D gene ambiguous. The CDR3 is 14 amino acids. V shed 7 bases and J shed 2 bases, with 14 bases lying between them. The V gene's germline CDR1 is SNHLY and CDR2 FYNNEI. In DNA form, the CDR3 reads TGTGCCAGCATGGATTTCAGACGCAACTATGGCTACACCTTC. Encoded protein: CASMDFRRNYGYTF.

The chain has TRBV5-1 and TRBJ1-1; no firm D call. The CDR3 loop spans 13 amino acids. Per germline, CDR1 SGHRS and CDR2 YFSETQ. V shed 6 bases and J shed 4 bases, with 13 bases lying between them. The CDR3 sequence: CASNTGMGTEAFF. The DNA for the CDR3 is TGCGCCAGCAACACGGGTATGGGCACTGAAGCTTTCTTT.

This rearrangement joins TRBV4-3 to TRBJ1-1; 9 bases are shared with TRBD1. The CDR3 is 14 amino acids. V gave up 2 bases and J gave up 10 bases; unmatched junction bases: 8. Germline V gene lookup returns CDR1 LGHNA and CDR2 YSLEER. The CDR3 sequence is CASSQIQGASSAFF. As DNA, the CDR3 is TGCGCCAGCAGCCAAATACAGGGGGCGAGTTCAGCTTTCTTT.

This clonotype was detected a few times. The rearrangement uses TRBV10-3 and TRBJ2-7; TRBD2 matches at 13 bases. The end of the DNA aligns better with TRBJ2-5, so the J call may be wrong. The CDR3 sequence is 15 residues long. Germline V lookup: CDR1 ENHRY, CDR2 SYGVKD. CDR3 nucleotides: TGTGCCACCCGCGGAGGACTAGCGGGAGTGGAGACCCAGTACTTC. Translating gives CATRGGLAGVETQYF.

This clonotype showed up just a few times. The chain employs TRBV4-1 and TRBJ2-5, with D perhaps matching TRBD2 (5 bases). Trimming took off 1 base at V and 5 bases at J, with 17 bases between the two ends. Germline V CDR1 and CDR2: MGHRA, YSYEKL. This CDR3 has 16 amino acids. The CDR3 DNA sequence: TGCGCCAGCAGCCAAGTCGAGCGGACCGGGGAGGAGACCCAGTACTTC. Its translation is CASSQVERTGEETQYF.